Presented here are 23 T cell receptor beta chains from one specimen sequenced in a study of blood T cell repertoires in COVID-19. Sequencing used immunoSEQ multiplex PCR; TCRdb keeps in-frame clones, though not all of them. Of under 300,000 clones listed, roughly 91% are singletons. Sequencing input: PBMCs or T cells enriched from blood (not recorded which). These receptors all stem from a woman aged 55 to 70 in a cohort exposed to, infected with or recovered from COVID-19 (not recorded which).

The rearrangement links TRBV6-1 to TRBJ2-7; no clear D. Germline V CDR1 and CDR2: MNHNS, SASEGT. Between the trimmed V and J ends, which lost 0 bases and 6 bases, there was a span of 15 bases. This CDR3 spans 15 amino acids. CDR3 amino acids: CASSEAPSSRLEQYF. The CDR3 coding sequence is TGTGCCAGCAGTGAAGCCCCGTCCTCGCGCCTCGAGCAGTACTTC.

A remark on this clone: The germline gene is not matched at one end of the junction; a read error may be the cause. V is TRBV11-1 and J is TRBJ1-4; 7 nucleotides line up with TRBD1. This CDR3 comprises 13 residues. Germline-derived CDR1 and CDR2 are SGHAT and FQDESV (reference sequence). CDR3 in amino acids: CASSLEPGTEPSF. The DNA for the CDR3 is TGTGCCAGCAGCTTAGAGCCCGGGACAGAACCCTCTTTT.

The chain carries TRBV5-4 and TRBJ1-2; weak D call: TRBD1 (6 bases). The germline CDR1 and CDR2 sequences are SGHNT and YYREEE (reference sequence). This CDR3 is built from 15 residues. V was shortened by 4 bases and J by 4 bases, with 17 bases between the two germline ends. CDR3: CASSGQTGLVYGYTF. CDR3 nucleotide sequence: TGTGCCAGCAGCGGGCAAACAGGGTTGGTCTATGGCTACACCTTC.

The chain carries TRBV27 and TRBJ1-5; D may be TRBD1 (6 bases). This CDR3 has 15 amino acids. The V end was cut by 8 bases, the J end by 0 bases, with 14 bases between. CDR1 and CDR2 from the germline V gene are MNHEY and SMNVEV (reference sequence). The CDR3 DNA reads TGTGCCAGCGCCCCACAGGGCTATAGCAATCAGCCCCAGCATTTT. Its protein is CASAPQGYSNQPQHF.

With regard to this clone: Compared with germline, one end of the junction differs, possibly owing to a read error. CDR3 sequence: CASSSPKGRGTSSSYEQYF. For the CDR3, the DNA is TGTGCTAGCAGCAGTCCCAAGGGGCGCGGGACCTCAAGCTCCTACGAGCAGTACTTC. The genes are TRBV7-7 and TRBJ2-7, with D possibly being TRBD2 (6 bases). CDR1 and CDR2 from the germline V gene are SSHAT and FNYEAQ (reference sequence). This CDR3 contains 19 residues.

The chain joins TRBV10-2 to TRBJ2-2; weak D call: TRBD2 (5 bases). CDR3 length: 15 amino acids. Trimming took off 7 bases at V and 5 bases at J, with 17 bases between the two ends. The germline gives CDR1 WSHSY, CDR2 SAAADI. CDR3 in amino acids: CASTPVLGGTGELFF. Written as DNA, the CDR3 is TGCGCCAGCACCCCCGTCCTTGGAGGAACCGGGGAGCTGTTTTTT.

This clone was counted many times. V gene TRBV5-1 combines with J gene TRBJ2-4, with a possible D match to TRBD2 (6 bases). CDR3 size: 16 residues. The germline V gene has CDR1 SGHRS and CDR2 YFSETQ. Deletions cut 0 bases from V and 1 base from J, with 11 bases between. CDR3 residues: CASSLDGGKAKNIQYF. DNA of the CDR3: TGCGCCAGCAGCTTGGATGGGGGGAAGGCCAAAAACATTCAGTACTTC.

The chain has TRBV11-2 and TRBJ2-3, with TRBD2 matching over 11 bases. Germline-derived CDR1 and CDR2 are SGHAT and FQNNGV. J lost 3 bases, V lost 4 bases, and 6 bases had no gene match. There are 16 residues in the CDR3. The CDR3 sequence is CASSYLAGGGTDTQYF. For the CDR3, the DNA is TGTGCCAGCAGCTATCTAGCGGGAGGTGGGACAGATACGCAGTATTTT.

The chain links TRBV10-2 to TRBJ2-2, with D possibly matching TRBD1 (5 bases). The germline V and J ends were trimmed by 7 bases and 4 bases, with 10 bases remaining between them. The CDR3 consists of 13 residues. From germline, CDR1 is WSHSY and CDR2 SAAADI. CDR3 sequence: CASIRQGTGELFF. For the CDR3, the DNA is TGCGCCAGCATCCGGCAGGGCACCGGGGAGCTGTTTTTT.

The chain has TRBV6-5 and TRBJ2-7; TRBD1 matches at 10 bases. V lost 5 bases and J lost 3; bases outside the gene matches: 7. This CDR3 has 15 amino acids. CDR1 and CDR2 from the germline V gene are MNHEY and SVGAGI. The CDR3, as DNA: TGTGCCAGCAGTCCTACGACAGGGGGCGGCTACGAGCAGTACTTC. Translated, it gives CASSPTTGGGYEQYF.

The rearrangement joins TRBV5-1 to TRBJ2-7; D is perhaps TRBD1 (6 bases). CDR1 and CDR2 from the germline V gene are SGHRS and YFSETQ. CDR3 length: 14 amino acids. With 2 bases removed from V and 5 bases from J, the gap between germline ends came to 14 bases. The CDR3 sequence: CASSLPQGSNEQYF. The CDR3 nucleotides are TGCGCCAGCAGCTTACCCCAGGGGTCCAACGAGCAGTACTTC.

The rearrangement joins TRBV5-4 to TRBJ2-3; D may be TRBD2 (6 bases). V lost 0 bases and J lost 4, with 12 bases in between. Germline V gene data show CDR1 as SGHNT and CDR2 as YYREEE (reference sequence). This CDR3 is built from 15 residues. The CDR3 loop is CASSLAYRLADTQYF. DNA for the CDR3: TGTGCCAGCAGCTTGGCCTACCGACTAGCAGATACGCAGTATTTT.

This chain connects TRBV7-2 to TRBJ2-2; 11 bases map to TRBD1. From germline, CDR1 is SGHTA and CDR2 FQGNSA. This CDR3 spans 16 amino acids. V lost 6 bases to trimming and J lost 8 bases; unmatched junction nucleotides: 11. The CDR3 loop is CASRVAGTGGSGELFF. DNA of the CDR3: TGTGCCAGCAGAGTTGCCGGGACAGGGGGTTCAGGGGAGCTGTTTTTT.

The chain couples TRBV9 to TRBJ1-1; no reliable D call. The V and J ends lost 0 bases and 0 bases respectively, with 6 bases between them. CDR3 length equals 14 residues. From germline, CDR1 is SGDLS and CDR2 YYNGEE. The CDR3 sequence: CASSVGVMNTEAFF. The CDR3 DNA sequence: TGTGCCAGCAGCGTAGGCGTTATGAACACTGAAGCTTTCTTT. Full variable domain (rest looked up from reference TRBV9 and TRBJ1-1): DSGVTQTPKHLITATGQRVTLRCSPRSGDLSVYWYQQSLDQGLQFLIQYYNGEERAKGNILERFSAQQFPDLHSELNLSSLELGDSALYFCASSVGVMNTEAFFGQGTRLTVV.

This clone was seen more than once but under ten times. This chain uses TRBV7-3 with TRBJ2-7; D unclear. The germline CDR1 and CDR2 sequences are SGHTA and FQGTGA. The CDR3 consists of 13 residues. Trimming cost V 0 bases and J 6 bases, with 9 bases left between them. The CDR3 region is CASSLTPGVEQYF. CDR3 DNA: TGTGCCAGCAGCTTAACTCCGGGTGTCGAGCAGTACTTC.

The chain couples TRBV7-8 to TRBJ1-1; 7 positions match TRBD1. Germline V CDR1 and CDR2: SGHVS, FQNEAQ. This CDR3 is built from 15 residues. The V segment lost 5 bases and the J segment 2 bases; nucleotides outside the gene matches: 8. The CDR3 DNA sequence: TGTGCCAGCAGCGCCCGAACAGGGGTAAACACTGAAGCTTTCTTT. It encodes CASSARTGVNTEAFF.

J is TRBJ2-5 and V is TRBV3-1 (or the pseudogene TRBV3-2); 12 nucleotides agree with TRBD2. The V and J ends lost 2 bases and 4 bases, in that order; junction bases with no gene match: 5. This CDR3 comprises 16 residues. The germline CDR1 and CDR2 sequences are LGHDT and YNNKEL (reference sequence). DNA for the CDR3: TGTGCCAGCAGCCAACAACTAGCGGGAGGACGAGAGACCCAGTACTTC. Protein product: CASSQQLAGGRETQYF.

The chain is built from TRBV20-1 and TRBJ2-2, with 9 bases matching TRBD1. The CDR3 is made up of 16 amino acids. From germline, CDR1 is DFQATT and CDR2 SNEGSKA (reference sequence). V was clipped by 3 bases and J by 4 bases; unmatched bases: 9. The CDR3 here is CSASPHRGRITGELFF. The CDR3 DNA reads TGCAGTGCTAGTCCCCACAGGGGGCGCATCACCGGGGAGCTGTTTTTT.

The chain links TRBV10-2 to TRBJ2-2, with 12 positions matching TRBD2. The CDR3 contains 17 residues. V was clipped by 0 bases and J by 5 bases; unmatched bases: 4. Per germline, CDR1 WSHSY and CDR2 SAAADI. CDR3 protein: CASSESGLAGGTGELFF. CDR3 nucleotide sequence: TGCGCCAGCAGTGAGTCGGGACTAGCGGGCGGAACCGGGGAGCTGTTTTTT.

The rearrangement joins TRBV18 to TRBJ2-6; perhaps TRBD1 as D (6 bases). Trimming pared 6 bases from V and 0 bases from J, leaving 18 bases between. The CDR3 is 18 amino acids. Germline V gene data show CDR1 as KGHSH and CDR2 as LQKENI. CDR3 amino acids: CASSHQPLGGSGANVLTF. As DNA, the CDR3 is TGTGCCAGCTCCCACCAGCCTTTAGGGGGCTCTGGGGCCAACGTCCTGACTTTC.

V is TRBV5-1 and J is TRBJ1-4; no clear D gene. V lost 1 base, J lost 6 bases, and 7 bases lay in between. Per germline, CDR1 SGHRS and CDR2 YFSETQ. The CDR3 runs to 13 residues. The CDR3 bases are TGCGCCAGCAGCTTGAGGACTGATGAAAAACTGTTTTTT. Translated, it gives CASSLRTDEKLFF.

This sequence joins TRBV12-3 or TRBV12-4 and TRBJ2-2; no definite D call. V lost 9 bases, J lost 7 bases, and 15 bases lay in between. The CDR3 length is 13 residues. The CDR3 nucleotides are TGTGCCAGTCAGGCCGTTTCGGACGGGGAGCTGTTTTTT. Translating it yields CASQAVSDGELFF.

The chain employs TRBV7-2 and TRBJ1-1, with TRBD1 matching over 9 bases. The CDR3 is made up of 14 amino acids. Germline V lookup: CDR1 SGHTA, CDR2 FQGNSA. V gave up 5 bases and J gave up 5 bases; unmatched junction bases: 6. This CDR3 is CASSPYRGRTEAFF. DNA of the CDR3: TGTGCCAGCAGCCCTTACAGGGGGCGGACTGAAGCTTTCTTT.